The clone carrying this T cell receptor (beta chain) was seen only once. This record comes from a study of T cells in Graves' hyperthyroidism and ophthalmopathy. Amplification of TCR beta CDR3 regions was performed using RNA transcripts as template. The TCR CDR3 was amplified in a first-round RT-PCR using the HTBI primer set. MiXCR, run by TCRdb on the multiplex PCR reads, gives a single entry per CDR3 protein. In the table there are around 580,000 distinct CDR3 sequences, around 46% of which are singletons. The CDR3 has 14 amino acids. Trimming cost V 1 base and J 12 bases, with 21 bases left between them. The germline V gene encodes CDR1 SQVTM and CDR2 ANQGSEA.

This sequence originates from a woman aged 18 to 35 with Graves' hyperthyroidism. The gene calls are TRBV29-1 and TRBJ1-1; D uncertain. The sequenced sample consisted of peripheral blood or thyroid tissue (not recorded which). DNA for the CDR3: TGCAGCGTTGAAGGACGGGCCTCTGCTGCGGCGACTTTCTTT. Translation: CSVEGRASAAATFF.